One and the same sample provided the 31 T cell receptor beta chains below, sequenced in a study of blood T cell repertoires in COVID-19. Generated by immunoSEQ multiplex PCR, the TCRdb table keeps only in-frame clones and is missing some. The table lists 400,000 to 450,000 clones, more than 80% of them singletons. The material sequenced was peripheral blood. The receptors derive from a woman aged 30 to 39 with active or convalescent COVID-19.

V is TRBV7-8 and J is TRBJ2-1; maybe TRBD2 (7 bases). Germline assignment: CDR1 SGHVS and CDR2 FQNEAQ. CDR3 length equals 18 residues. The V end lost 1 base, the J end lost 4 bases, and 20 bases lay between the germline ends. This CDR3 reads CASSLDRRGLASYNEQFF. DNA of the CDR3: TGTGCCAGCAGCTTAGATCGGCGGGGGCTAGCGTCATACAATGAGCAGTTCTTC.

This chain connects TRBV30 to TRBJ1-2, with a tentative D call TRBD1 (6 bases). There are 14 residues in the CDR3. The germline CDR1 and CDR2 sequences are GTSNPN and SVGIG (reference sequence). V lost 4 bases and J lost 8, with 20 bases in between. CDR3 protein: CAWTGQGGWRGYTF. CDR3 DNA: TGTGCCTGGACGGGACAAGGTGGGTGGCGAGGCTACACCTTC. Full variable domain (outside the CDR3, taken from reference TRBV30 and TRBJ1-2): SQTIHQWPATLVQPVGSPLSLECTVEGTSNPNLYWYRQAAGRGLQLLFYSVGIGQISSEVPQNLSASRPQDRQFILSSKKLLLSDSGFYLCAWTGQGGWRGYTFGSGTRLTVV.

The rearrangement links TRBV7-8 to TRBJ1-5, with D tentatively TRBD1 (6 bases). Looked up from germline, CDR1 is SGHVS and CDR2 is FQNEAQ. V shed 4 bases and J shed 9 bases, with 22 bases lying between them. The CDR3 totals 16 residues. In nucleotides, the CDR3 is TGTGCCAGCAGCTCACTTCGAGGGGGTGCGGAAGTGCCCCAGCATTTT. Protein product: CASSSLRGGAEVPQHF.

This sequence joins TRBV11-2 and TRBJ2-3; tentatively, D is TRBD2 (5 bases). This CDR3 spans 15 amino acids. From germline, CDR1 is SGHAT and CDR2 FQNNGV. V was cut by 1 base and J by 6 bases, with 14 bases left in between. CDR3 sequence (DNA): TGTGCCAGCAGCTTAGTGGCAGGACTTAGGGATACGCAGTATTTT. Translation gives CASSLVAGLRDTQYF.

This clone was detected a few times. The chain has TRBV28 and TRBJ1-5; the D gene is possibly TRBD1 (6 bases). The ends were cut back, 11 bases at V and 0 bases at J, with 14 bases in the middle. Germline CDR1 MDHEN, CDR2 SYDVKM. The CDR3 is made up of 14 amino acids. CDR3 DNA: TGTGCCTTAGGGGGGGCCTATAGCAATCAGCCCCAGCATTTT. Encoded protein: CALGGAYSNQPQHF. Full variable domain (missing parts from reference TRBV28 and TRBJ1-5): DVKVTQSSRYLVKRTGEKVFLECVQDMDHENMFWYRQDPGLGLRLIYFSYDVKMKEKGDIPEGYSVSREKKERFSLILESASTNQTSMYLCALGGAYSNQPQHFGDGTRLSIL.

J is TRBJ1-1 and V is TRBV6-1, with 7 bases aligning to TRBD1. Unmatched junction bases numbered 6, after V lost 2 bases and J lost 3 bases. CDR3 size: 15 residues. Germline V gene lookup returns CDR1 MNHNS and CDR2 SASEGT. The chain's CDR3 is CASSERDSYHTEAFF. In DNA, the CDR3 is TGTGCCAGCAGTGAAAGGGACAGCTATCACACTGAAGCTTTCTTT.

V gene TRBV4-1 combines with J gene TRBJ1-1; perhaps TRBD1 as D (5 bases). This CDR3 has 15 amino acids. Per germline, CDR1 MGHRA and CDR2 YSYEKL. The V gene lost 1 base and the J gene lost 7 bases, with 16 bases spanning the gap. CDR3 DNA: TGCGCCAGCAGCCAAGGGACGGGGGTTAGGAATGAAGCTTTCTTT. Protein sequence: CASSQGTGVRNEAFF.

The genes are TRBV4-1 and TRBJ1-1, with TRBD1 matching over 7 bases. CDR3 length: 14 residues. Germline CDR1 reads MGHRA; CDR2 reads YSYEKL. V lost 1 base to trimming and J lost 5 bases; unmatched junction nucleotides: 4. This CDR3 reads CASSQVTGQTEAFF. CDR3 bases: TGCGCCAGCAGCCAAGTGACAGGGCAGACTGAAGCTTTCTTT.

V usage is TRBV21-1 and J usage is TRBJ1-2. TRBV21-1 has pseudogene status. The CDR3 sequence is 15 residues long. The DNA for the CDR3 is TGTGCCAGCAGCGAACCCAATGCAGGGAGGCATGGCTACACCTTC. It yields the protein CASSEPNAGRHGYTF.

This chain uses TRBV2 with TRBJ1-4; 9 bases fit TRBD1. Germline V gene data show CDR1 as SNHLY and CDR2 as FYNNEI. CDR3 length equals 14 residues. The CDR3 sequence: CPPGQGWLRGKLFF. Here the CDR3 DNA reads TGTCCCCCGGGACAGGGATGGCTCAGAGGAAAACTGTTTTTT.

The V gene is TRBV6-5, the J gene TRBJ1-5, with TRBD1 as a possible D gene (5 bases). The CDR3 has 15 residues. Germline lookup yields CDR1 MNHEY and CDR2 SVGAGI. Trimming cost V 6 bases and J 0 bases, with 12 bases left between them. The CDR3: CASRRTIASNQPQHF. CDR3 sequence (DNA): TGTGCCAGCAGAAGGACAATCGCTAGCAATCAGCCCCAGCATTTT.

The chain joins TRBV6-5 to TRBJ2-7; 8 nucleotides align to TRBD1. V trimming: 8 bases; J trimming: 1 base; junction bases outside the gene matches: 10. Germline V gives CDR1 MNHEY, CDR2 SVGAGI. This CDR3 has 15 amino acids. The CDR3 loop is CASGDTQGASYEQYF. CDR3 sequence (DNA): TGTGCCAGCGGGGATACCCAGGGGGCGTCCTACGAGCAGTACTTC.

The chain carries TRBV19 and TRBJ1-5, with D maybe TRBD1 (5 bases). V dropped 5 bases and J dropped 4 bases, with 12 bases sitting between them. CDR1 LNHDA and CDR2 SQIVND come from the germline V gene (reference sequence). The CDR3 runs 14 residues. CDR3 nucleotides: TGTGCCAGTAGTGTCGACAGTGGAAATCAGCCCCAGCATTTT. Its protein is CASSVDSGNQPQHF.

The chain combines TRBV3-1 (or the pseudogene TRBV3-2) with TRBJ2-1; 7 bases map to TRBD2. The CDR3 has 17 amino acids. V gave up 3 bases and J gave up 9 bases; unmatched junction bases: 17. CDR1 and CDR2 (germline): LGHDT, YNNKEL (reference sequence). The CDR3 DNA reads TGTGCCAGCAGCCACCTCAATAGCGGGCCTGAAATGGGTGAGCAGTTCTTC. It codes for CASSHLNSGPEMGEQFF.

Here the CDR3 reads CASSLSTRGTGELFF. DNA of the CDR3: TGTGCCAGCAGCTTATCGACCAGGGGCACCGGGGAGCTGTTTTTT. This chain uses TRBV11-2 with TRBJ2-2, with D possibly TRBD1 on 6 matching bases. Trimming left V 2 bases short and J 4 bases short, with 11 bases between. Germline CDR1 SGHAT, CDR2 FQNNGV. The CDR3 length is 15 residues.

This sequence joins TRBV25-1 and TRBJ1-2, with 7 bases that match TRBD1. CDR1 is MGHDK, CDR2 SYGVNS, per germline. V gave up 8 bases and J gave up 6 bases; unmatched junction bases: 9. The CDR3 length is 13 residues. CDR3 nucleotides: TGTGCCAGCCAGGGACAGCCCCACGATGGCTACACCTTC. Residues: CASQGQPHDGYTF.

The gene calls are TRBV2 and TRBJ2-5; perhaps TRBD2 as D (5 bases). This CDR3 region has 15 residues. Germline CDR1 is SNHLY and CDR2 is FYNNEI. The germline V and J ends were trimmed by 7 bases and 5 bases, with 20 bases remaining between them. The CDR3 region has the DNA TGTGCCAGCATGAACGGTGGTCTCCAGCGGGAGACCCAGTACTTC. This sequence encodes CASMNGGLQRETQYF.

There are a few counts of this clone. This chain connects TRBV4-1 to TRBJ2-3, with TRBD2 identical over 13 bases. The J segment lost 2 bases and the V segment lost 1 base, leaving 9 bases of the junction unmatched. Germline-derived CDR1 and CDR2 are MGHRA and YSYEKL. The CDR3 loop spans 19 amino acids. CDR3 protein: CASSQVERGLAGPTDTQYF. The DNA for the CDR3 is TGCGCCAGCAGCCAAGTCGAACGGGGACTAGCGGGACCCACAGATACGCAGTATTTT.

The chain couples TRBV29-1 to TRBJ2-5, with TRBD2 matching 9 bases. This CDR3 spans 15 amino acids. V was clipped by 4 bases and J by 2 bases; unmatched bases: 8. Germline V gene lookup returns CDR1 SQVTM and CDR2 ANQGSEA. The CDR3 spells CSVADSTSGQETQYF. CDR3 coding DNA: TGCAGCGTTGCAGATTCAACTAGCGGGCAAGAGACCCAGTACTTC.

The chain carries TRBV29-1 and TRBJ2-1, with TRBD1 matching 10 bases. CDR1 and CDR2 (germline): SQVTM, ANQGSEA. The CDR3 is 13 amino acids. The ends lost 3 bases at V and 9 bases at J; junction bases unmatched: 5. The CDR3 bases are TGCAGCGTTGAGGGACAGGGGTTAGGTGAGCAGTTCTTC. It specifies CSVEGQGLGEQFF.

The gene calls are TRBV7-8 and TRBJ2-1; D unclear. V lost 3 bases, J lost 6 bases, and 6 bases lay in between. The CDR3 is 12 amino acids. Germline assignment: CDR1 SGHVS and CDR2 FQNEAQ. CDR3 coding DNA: TGTGCCAGCAGCTTCTCTAGCAATGAGCAGTTCTTC. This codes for CASSFSSNEQFF.

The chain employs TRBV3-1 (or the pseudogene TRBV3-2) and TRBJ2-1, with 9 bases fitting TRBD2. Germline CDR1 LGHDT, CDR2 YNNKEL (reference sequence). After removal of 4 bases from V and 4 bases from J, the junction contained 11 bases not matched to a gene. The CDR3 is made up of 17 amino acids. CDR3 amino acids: CASSLRAAGGGYNEQFF. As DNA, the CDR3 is TGTGCCAGCAGCCTTCGGGCAGCGGGAGGTGGGTACAATGAGCAGTTCTTC.

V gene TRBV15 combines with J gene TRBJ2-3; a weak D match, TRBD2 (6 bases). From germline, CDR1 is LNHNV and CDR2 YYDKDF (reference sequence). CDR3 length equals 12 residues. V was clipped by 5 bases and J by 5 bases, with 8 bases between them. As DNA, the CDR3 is TGTGCCACCAGCTTGGGGGGAGATACGCAGTATTTT. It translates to CATSLGGDTQYF. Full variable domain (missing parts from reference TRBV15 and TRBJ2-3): DAMVIQNPRYQVTQFGKPVTLSCSQTLNHNVMYWYQQKSSQAPKLLFHYYDKDFNNEADTPDNFQSRRPNTSFCFLDIRSPGLGDTAMYLCATSLGGDTQYFGPGTRLTVL.

CDR3: CASSLAGSGIQSDGYTF. DNA for the CDR3: TGTGCCAGCAGCTTAGCGGGGTCAGGGATACAGTCGGATGGCTACACCTTC. This chain uses TRBV7-2 with TRBJ1-2; weak D call: TRBD1 (5 bases). CDR3 size: 17 residues. The V end lost 0 bases, the J end lost 6 bases, and 20 bases lay between the germline ends. Germline-derived CDR1 and CDR2 are SGHTA and FQGNSA.

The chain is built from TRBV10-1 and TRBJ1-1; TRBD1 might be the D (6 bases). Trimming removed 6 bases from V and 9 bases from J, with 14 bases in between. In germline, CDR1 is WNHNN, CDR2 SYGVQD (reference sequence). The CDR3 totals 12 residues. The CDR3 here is CASRAPQGKAFF. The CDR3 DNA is TGCGCCAGCAGAGCACCACAGGGTAAAGCTTTCTTT.

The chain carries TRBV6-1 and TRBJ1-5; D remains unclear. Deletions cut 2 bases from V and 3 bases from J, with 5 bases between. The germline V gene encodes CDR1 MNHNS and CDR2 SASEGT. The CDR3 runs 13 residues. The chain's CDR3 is CASSETINQPQHF. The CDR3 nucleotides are TGTGCCAGCAGTGAAACTATCAATCAGCCCCAGCATTTT.

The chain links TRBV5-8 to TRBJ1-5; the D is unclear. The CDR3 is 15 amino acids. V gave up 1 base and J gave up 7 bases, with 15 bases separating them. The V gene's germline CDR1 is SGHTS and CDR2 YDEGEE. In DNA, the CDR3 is TGTGCCAGCAGCTTGTTTCCCGTAGTTCGACAGCCCCAGCATTTT. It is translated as CASSLFPVVRQPQHF. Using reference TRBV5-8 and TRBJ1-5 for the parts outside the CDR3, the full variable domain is EAGVTQSPTHLIKTRGQQATLRCSPISGHTSVYWYQQALGLGLQFLLWYDEGEERNRGNFPPRFSGRQFPNYSSELNVNALELEDSALYLCASSLFPVVRQPQHFGDGTRLSIL.

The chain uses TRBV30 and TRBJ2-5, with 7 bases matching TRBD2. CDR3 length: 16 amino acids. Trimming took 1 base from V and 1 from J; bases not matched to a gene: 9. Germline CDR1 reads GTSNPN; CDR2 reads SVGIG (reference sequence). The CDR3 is CAWSGPERDPQETQYF. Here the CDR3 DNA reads TGTGCCTGGAGTGGGCCTGAGCGGGATCCCCAAGAGACCCAGTACTTC.

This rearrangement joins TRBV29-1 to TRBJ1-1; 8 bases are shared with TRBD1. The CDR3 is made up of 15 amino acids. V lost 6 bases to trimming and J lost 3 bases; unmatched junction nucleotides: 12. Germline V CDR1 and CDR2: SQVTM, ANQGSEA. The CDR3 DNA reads TGCAGCGTCAGGGGGCCCATGGTTCGGGACACTGAAGCTTTCTTT. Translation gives CSVRGPMVRDTEAFF.

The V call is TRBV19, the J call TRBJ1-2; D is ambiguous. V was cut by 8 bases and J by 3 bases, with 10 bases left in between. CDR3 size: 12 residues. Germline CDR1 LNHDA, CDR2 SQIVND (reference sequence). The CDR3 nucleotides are TGTGCCAGTGGAGCACATGACTATGGCTACACCTTC. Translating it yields CASGAHDYGYTF.

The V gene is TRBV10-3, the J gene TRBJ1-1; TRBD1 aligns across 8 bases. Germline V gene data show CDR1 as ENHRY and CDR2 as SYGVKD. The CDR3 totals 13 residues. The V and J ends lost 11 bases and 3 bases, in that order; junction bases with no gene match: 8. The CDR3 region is CAAAGTGYTEAFF. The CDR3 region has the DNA TGTGCCGCGGCCGGGACAGGTTACACTGAAGCTTTCTTT.